These 11 T cell receptor beta chains share one sample of origin, sequenced in a study of a mutant IDH1 vaccine in newly diagnosed glioma (dated by TCRdb to the early 2020s). The sample's time point label, in plain terms: week 11, during vaccination. Each vaccine dose was 300 ug of a 20-mer mutant IDH1 peptide in Montanide, given subcutaneously with topical imiquimod. These receptors have no identified antigens. The protocol used for the library was the immunoSEQ multiplex PCR assay. TCRdb re-hosts the immuneACCESS table, in-frame sequences only. Its copies lack some clones; in the studies checked, an unresolved V gene accounts for under half of them, and the cause for the rest is not known. Across this sample there are roughly 60,000 clones, with approximately 84% seen only once. The ten biggest clones cover 3.6% of the sample. This specimen consisted of PBMCs, obtained from a glioma patient whose treatment included an IDH1 peptide vaccine. These TCRs come from a man younger than 40 with glioma.

The chain links TRBV6-6 to TRBJ1-2, with D possibly matching TRBD1 (6 bases). V was clipped by 6 bases and J by 7 bases, with 18 bases between them. In germline, CDR1 is MNHNY, CDR2 SVGAGI (reference sequence). CDR3 length: 14 amino acids. The CDR3 sequence is CASSRQGVGAGYTF. DNA for the CDR3: TGTGCCAGCAGCCGTCAAGGAGTGGGGGCTGGCTACACCTTC.

The rearrangement uses TRBV6-1 and TRBJ2-5; D is perhaps TRBD1 (5 bases). CDR3 length: 12 residues. Germline lookup yields CDR1 MNHNS and CDR2 SASEGT. Trimming left V 4 bases short and J 7 bases short, with 10 bases between. CDR3 sequence reads: CASSVGAVTQYF. The CDR3, as DNA: TGTGCCAGCAGTGTTGGGGCGGTGACCCAGTACTTC.

The chain has TRBV7-7 and TRBJ2-3, with unresolved D. V lost 5 bases, J lost 0 bases, and 15 bases lay in between. CDR1 and CDR2 from the germline V gene are SSHAT and FNYEAQ (reference sequence). This CDR3 region has 16 residues. The CDR3 reads CASSRGVSPSTDTQYF. DNA of the CDR3: TGTGCCAGCAGCCGTGGGGTGTCGCCAAGCACAGATACGCAGTATTTT.

The V call is TRBV4-2, the J call TRBJ2-5; D gene unclear. The J call is doubtful: the DNA matches TRBJ2-7 better. Germline assignment: CDR1 LGHNA and CDR2 YNFKEQ. The CDR3 contains 14 residues. The CDR3 spells CASSPVGSSYEQYF. CDR3 in DNA: TGTGCCAGCAGCCCGGTTGGTAGCTCCTACGAGCAGTACTTC.

The chain combines TRBV19 with TRBJ2-5; 11 nucleotides align to TRBD2. Near its end, the DNA agrees better with TRBJ2-7, so the J call may be wrong. The CDR3 covers 15 residues. Looked up from germline, CDR1 is LNHDA and CDR2 is SQIVND (reference sequence). CDR3 in amino acids: CASSQGLAASYEQYF. The DNA of the CDR3 is TGTGCCAGTAGCCAGGGACTAGCGGCCTCCTACGAGCAGTACTTC.

The rearrangement uses TRBV7-6 and TRBJ1-1; no definite D call. The CDR3 runs 13 residues. The V gene's germline CDR1 is SGHVS and CDR2 FNYEAQ. V shed 5 bases and J shed 1 base, with 8 bases lying between them. CDR3 protein: CASSPRGNTEAFF. The CDR3, as DNA: TGTGCCAGCAGCCCCCGTGGGAACACTGAAGCTTTCTTT.

This chain joins TRBV6-5 and TRBJ1-5; perhaps TRBD1 as D (5 bases). The V and J ends lost 6 bases and 4 bases respectively, with 13 bases between them. Germline lookup yields CDR1 MNHEY and CDR2 SVGAGI. The length of the CDR3 is 14 residues. The DNA of the CDR3 is TGTGCCAGCAGGCCGGGGGGAGTGAATCAGCCCCAGCATTTT. Translated: CASRPGGVNQPQHF.

This chain uses TRBV4-1 with TRBJ2-5; D is undetermined. Matching the DNA end better, TRBJ2-7 makes the J call doubtful. This CDR3 spans 15 amino acids. CDR1 MGHRA and CDR2 YSYEKL come from the germline V gene. The CDR3, as DNA: TGCGCCAGCAGCCAAGACGACCGCGTCCGGCGCGAGCAGTACTTC. The encoded protein is CASSQDDRVRREQYF.

The rearrangement joins TRBV19 to TRBJ1-1, with D possibly being TRBD1 (6 bases). The CDR3 sequence is 14 residues long. V was pared by 5 bases and J by 5 bases, with 15 bases between. Germline lookup yields CDR1 LNHDA and CDR2 SQIVND (reference sequence). The chain's CDR3 is CASSPDTGRTEAFF. CDR3 sequence (DNA): TGTGCCAGTAGTCCGGATACAGGGCGGACTGAAGCTTTCTTT.

J is TRBJ2-2 and V is TRBV5-1; D is possibly TRBD2 (6 bases). V lost 4 bases to trimming and J lost 6 bases, with 10 bases between them. Germline V gene lookup returns CDR1 SGHRS and CDR2 YFSETQ. The CDR3 is made up of 13 amino acids. The CDR3 loop is CASSRDFPGELFF. Written as DNA, the CDR3 is TGCGCCAGCAGCAGGGACTTTCCCGGGGAGCTGTTTTTT.

Only one count was recorded for this clone. J is TRBJ1-1 and V is TRBV5-6; D remains ambiguous. The germline V gene has CDR1 SGHDT and CDR2 YYEEEE. V was shortened by 4 bases and J by 0 bases, with 13 bases between the two germline ends. This CDR3 region has 15 residues. The CDR3: CASSAGSMVNTEAFF. The CDR3 DNA reads TGTGCCAGCAGCGCAGGCTCAATGGTGAACACTGAAGCTTTCTTT.